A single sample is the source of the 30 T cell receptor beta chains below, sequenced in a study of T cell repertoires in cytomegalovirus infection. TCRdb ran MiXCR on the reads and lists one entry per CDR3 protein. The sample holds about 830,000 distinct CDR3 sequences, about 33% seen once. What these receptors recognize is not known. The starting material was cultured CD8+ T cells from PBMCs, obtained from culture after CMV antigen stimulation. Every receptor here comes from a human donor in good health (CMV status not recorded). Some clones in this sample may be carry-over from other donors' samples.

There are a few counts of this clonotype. CDR3 bases: TGTGCCAGCAGTTGGGGACTAGCGGGGGAGTACAATGAGCAGTTCTTC. Protein: CASSWGLAGEYNEQFF. The V call is TRBV12-3 or TRBV12-4, the J call TRBJ2-1, with 14 positions matching TRBD2. V was pared by 4 bases and J by 4 bases, with 3 bases of the junction left unmatched. CDR3 length: 16 amino acids.

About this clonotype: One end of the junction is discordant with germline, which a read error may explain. Here the CDR3 DNA reads TGTGTCAGCAGCCACCCGGGACAGGGAGGATCAGATACGCAGTATTTT. Protein: CVSSHPGQGGSDTQYF. The chain joins TRBV28 to TRBJ2-3; the match to TRBD1 covers 9 bases. The germline V gene has CDR1 MDHEN and CDR2 SYDVKM. The CDR3 sequence is 16 residues long.

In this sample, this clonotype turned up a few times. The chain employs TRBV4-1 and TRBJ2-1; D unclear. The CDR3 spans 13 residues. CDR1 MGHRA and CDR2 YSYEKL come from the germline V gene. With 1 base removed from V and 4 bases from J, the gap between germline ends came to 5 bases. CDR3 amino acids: CASSQALYNEQFF. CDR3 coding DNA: TGCGCCAGCAGCCAAGCCCTTTACAATGAGCAGTTCTTC.

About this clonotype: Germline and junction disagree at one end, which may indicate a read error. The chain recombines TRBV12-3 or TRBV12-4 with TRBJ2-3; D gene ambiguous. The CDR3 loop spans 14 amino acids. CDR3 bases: TGTGCCAGCATCCTTGGCTCTCCGGCGGATACGCGGTATTTT. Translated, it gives CASILGSPADTRYF.

This CDR3 reads CASSSPLFEQYV. Written as DNA, the CDR3 is TGTGCCAGCAGCTCGCCCCTGTTCGAGCAGTACGTC. This sequence joins TRBV7-8 and TRBJ2-7, with D uncertain. Trimming stripped 4 bases from V and 6 bases from J, with 10 bases between. CDR3 length equals 12 residues. The V gene's germline CDR1 is SGHVS and CDR2 FQNEAQ.

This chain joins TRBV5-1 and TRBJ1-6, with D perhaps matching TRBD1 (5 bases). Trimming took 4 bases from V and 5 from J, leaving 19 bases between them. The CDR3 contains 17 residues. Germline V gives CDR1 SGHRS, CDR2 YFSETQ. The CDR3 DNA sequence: TGCGCCAGCAGCGTCCGGGACGCCAGGAGGGATAATTCACCCCTCCACTTT. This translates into CASSVRDARRDNSPLHF. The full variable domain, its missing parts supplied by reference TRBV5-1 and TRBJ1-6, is KAGVTQTPRYLIKTRGQQVTLSCSPISGHRSVSWYQQTPGQGLQFLFEYFSETQRNKGNFPGRFSGRQFSNSRSEMNVSTLELGDSALYLCASSVRDARRDNSPLHFGNGTRLTVT.

The CDR3 DNA reads as TGTGCCAGCAGCTTAGAAGGGGGCATCTACAATGAGCAGTTCTTC. Its translation is CASSLEGGIYNEQFF. The chain employs TRBV7-4 and TRBJ2-1, with 7 positions matching TRBD1. V gave up 1 base and J gave up 3 bases; unmatched junction bases: 3. Germline V gene sequence: CDR1 SGHVT, CDR2 SQSDAQ. This CDR3 spans 15 amino acids.

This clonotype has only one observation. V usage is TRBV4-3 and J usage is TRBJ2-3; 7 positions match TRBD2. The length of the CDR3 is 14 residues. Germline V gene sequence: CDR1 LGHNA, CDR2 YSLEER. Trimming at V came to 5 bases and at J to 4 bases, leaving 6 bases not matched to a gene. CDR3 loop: CASSAGDFADTQYF. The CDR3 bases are TGCGCCAGCAGCGCGGGGGATTTTGCAGATACGCAGTATTTT.

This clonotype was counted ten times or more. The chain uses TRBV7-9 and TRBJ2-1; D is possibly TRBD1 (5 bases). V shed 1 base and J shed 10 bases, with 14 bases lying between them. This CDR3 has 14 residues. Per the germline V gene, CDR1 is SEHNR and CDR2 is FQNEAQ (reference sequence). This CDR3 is CASSLGGARREQFF. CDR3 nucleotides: TGTGCCAGCAGCTTAGGGGGCGCACGGCGAGAGCAGTTCTTC.

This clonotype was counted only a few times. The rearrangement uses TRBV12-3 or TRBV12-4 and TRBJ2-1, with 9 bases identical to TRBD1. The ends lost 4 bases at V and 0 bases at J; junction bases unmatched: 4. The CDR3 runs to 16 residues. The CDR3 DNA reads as TGTGCCAGCAGTTCGGGACAGGGATTCTCCTACAATGAGCAGTTCTTC. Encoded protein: CASSSGQGFSYNEQFF.

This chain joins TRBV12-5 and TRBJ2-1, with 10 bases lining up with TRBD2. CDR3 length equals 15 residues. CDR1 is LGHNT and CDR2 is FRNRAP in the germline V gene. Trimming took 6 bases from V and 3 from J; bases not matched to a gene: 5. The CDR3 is CASGEAGGGYNEQFF. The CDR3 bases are TGTGCTAGTGGAGAAGCGGGGGGGGGCTACAATGAGCAGTTCTTC.

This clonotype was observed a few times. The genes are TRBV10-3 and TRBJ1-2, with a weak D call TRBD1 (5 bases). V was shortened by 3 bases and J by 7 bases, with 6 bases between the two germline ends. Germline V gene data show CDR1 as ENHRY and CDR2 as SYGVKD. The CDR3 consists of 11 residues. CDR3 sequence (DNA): TGTGCCATCAGTGACGGGGCTGGCTACACCTTC. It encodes CAISDGAGYTF.

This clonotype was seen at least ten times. CDR3 sequence: CASSSYDSWTVSLSYEQYF. Here the CDR3 DNA reads TGTGCCAGCAGCTCCTACGATAGCTGGACAGTCTCACTCTCCTACGAGCAGTACTTC. The chain couples TRBV7-9 to TRBJ2-7; tentatively, D is TRBD1 (6 bases). Germline V lookup: CDR1 SEHNR, CDR2 FQNEAQ (reference sequence). V lost 4 bases to trimming and J lost 0 bases, with 25 bases between them. The CDR3 length is 19 residues.

DNA of the CDR3: TGCGCCAGCAGCTTGGTTACACAGGGAGGCTACGAGCAGTACTTC. This sequence encodes CASSLVTQGGYEQYF. This rearrangement joins TRBV5-1 to TRBJ2-7; D might be TRBD1 or TRBD2, each matching 6 bases. Germline V CDR1 and CDR2: SGHRS, YFSETQ. The CDR3 consists of 15 residues. V was shortened by 0 bases and J by 3 bases, with 13 bases between the two germline ends. The entire variable domain, with the rest obtained from reference TRBV5-1 and TRBJ2-7, is as follows: KAGVTQTPRYLIKTRGQQVTLSCSPISGHRSVSWYQQTPGQGLQFLFEYFSETQRNKGNFPGRFSGRQFSNSRSEMNVSTLELGDSALYLCASSLVTQGGYEQYFGPGTRLTVT.

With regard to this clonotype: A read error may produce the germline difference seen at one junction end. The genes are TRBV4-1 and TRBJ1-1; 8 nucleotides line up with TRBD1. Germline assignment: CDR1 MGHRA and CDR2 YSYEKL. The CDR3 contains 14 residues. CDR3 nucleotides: TGCGCCAACAGCCAAGGACAGGGAGGAACTGAAGCTTTCTTT. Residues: CANSQGQGGTEAFF.

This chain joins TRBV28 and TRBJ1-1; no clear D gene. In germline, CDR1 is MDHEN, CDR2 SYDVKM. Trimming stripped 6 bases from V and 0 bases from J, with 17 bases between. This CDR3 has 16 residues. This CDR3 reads CASSPVYDNLNTEAFF. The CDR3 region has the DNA TGTGCCAGCAGCCCTGTTTACGACAACTTGAACACTGAAGCTTTCTTT.

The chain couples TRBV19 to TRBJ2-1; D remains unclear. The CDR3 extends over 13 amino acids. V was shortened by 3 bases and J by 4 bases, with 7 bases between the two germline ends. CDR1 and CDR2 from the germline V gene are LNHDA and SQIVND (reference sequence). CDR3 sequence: CASSMGGYNEQFF. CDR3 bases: TGTGCCAGTAGTATGGGTGGGTACAATGAGCAGTTCTTC.

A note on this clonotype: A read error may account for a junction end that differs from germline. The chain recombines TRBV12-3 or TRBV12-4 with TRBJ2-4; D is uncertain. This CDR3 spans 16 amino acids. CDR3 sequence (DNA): TGTGCCAGCAGCCCTTTATGGATGGGCGACAAAAACATCCAGTACTTC. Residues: CASSPLWMGDKNIQYF.

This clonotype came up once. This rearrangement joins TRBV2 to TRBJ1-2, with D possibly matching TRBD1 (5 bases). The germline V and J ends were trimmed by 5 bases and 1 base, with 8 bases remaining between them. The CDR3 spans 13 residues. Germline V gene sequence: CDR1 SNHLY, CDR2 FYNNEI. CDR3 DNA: TGTGCCAGCAGTCAGGGTATTAACTATGGCTACACCTTC. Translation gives CASSQGINYGYTF. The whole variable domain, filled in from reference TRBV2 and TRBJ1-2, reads EPEVTQTPSHQVTQMGQEVILRCVPISNHLYFYWYRQILGQKVEFLVSFYNNEISEKSEIFDDQFSVERPDGSNFTLKIRSTKLEDSAMYFCASSQGINYGYTFGSGTRLTVV.

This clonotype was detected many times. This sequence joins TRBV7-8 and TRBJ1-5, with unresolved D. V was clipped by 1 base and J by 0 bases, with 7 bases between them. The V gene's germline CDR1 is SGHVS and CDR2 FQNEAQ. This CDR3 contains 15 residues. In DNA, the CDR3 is TGTGCCAGCAGCTTAGTAGGGAATAGCAATCAGCCCCAGCATTTT. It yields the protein CASSLVGNSNQPQHF.

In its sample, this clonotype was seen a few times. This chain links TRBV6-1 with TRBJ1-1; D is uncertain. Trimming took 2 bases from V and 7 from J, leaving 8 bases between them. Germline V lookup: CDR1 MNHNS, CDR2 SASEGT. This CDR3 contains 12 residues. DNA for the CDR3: TGTGCCAGCAGTGAAATCGGCGGTGAAGCTTTCTTT. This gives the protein CASSEIGGEAFF.

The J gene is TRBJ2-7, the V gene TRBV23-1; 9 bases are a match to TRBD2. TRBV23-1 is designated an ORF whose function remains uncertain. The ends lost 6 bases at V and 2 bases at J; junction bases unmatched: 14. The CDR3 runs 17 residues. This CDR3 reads CASRVKGGTSRTYEQYV. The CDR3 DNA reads TGCGCCAGCAGAGTCAAGGGGGGGACTAGCAGGACCTACGAGCAGTACGTC.

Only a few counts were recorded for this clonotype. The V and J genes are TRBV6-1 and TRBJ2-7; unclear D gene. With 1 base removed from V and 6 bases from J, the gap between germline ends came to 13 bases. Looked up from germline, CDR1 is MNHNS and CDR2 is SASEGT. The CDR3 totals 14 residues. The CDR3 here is CASSEVALGREQYV. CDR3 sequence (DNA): TGTGCCAGCAGTGAAGTTGCCCTAGGCCGCGAGCAGTACGTC.

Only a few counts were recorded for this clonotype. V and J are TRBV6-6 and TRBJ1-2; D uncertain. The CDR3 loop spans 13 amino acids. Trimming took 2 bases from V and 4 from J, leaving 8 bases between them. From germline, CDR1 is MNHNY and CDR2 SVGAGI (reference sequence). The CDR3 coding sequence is TGTGCCAGCAGTTACGATAGGGTCTATGGCTACACCTTC. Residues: CASSYDRVYGYTF.

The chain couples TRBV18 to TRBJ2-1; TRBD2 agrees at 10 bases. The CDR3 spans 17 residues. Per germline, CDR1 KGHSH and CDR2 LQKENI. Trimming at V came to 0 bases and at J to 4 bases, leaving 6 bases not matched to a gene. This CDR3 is CASSPPVQRGGYNEQFF. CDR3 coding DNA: TGTGCCAGCTCACCACCGGTCCAGCGGGGGGGATACAATGAGCAGTTCTTC.

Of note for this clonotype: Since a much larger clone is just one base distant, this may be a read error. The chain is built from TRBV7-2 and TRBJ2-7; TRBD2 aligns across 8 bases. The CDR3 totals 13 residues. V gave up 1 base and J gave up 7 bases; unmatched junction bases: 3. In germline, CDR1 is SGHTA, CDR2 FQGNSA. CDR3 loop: CASSLVGGGEQYV. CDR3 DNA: TGTGCCAGCAGCTTAGTTGGCGGGGGGGAGCAGTACGTC.

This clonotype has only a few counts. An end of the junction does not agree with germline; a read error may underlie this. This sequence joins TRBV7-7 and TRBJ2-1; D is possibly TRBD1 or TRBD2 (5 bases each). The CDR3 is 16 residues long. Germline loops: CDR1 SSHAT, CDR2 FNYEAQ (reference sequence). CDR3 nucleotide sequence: TGTGCTAGCAGCTCGGGACCCGTGAGCTCCTACAATGAGCAGTTCTTC. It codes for CASSSGPVSSYNEQFF.

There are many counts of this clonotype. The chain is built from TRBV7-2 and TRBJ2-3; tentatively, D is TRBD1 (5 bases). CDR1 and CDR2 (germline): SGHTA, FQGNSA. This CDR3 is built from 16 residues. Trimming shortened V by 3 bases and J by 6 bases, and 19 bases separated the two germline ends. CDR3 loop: CASSFTLDTPDDTQYF. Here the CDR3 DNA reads TGTGCCAGCAGCTTCACCTTGGACACTCCCGACGATACGCAGTATTTT. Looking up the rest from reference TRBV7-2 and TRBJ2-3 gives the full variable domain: GAGVSQSPSNKVTEKGKDVELRCDPISGHTALYWYRQSLGQGLEFLIYFQGNSAPDKSGLPSDRFSAERTGGSVSTLTIQRTQQEDSAVYLCASSFTLDTPDDTQYFGPGTRLTVL.

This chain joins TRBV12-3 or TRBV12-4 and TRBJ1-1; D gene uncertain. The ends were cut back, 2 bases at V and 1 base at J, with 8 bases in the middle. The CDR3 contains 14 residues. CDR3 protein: CASSLNSGNTEAFF. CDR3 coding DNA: TGTGCCAGCAGTTTAAACAGTGGGAACACTGAAGCTTTCTTT.

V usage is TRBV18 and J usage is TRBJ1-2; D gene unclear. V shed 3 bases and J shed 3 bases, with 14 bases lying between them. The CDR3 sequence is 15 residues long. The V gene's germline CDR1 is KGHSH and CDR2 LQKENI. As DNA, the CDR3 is TGTGCCAGCTCACCGACTGGTGTCTCGGACTATGGCTACACCTTC. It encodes CASSPTGVSDYGYTF.